Sequencing of this T cell receptor beta chain was carried out in a study of T cell responses to AZD1222 COVID-19 vaccine. Regarding the study as a whole: In the spike-specific TCR repertoire, nearly half reportedly target unmutated variant regions.

The assay was immunoSEQ multiplex PCR, and TCRdb's table has in-frame clones only and misses some. Of some 110,000 clones detected, more than 70% appear once; the ten largest clones hold 3.5%. As regards this clone: Its antigen remains unknown.

Trimming took 5 bases from V and 0 from J, leaving 17 bases between them. This CDR3 contains 17 residues. Germline V gene data show CDR1 as SGHTA and CDR2 as FQGNSA. The clonotype originates from an adult who received the AZD1222 COVID-19 vaccine. The sequencing used peripheral blood, collected 28 days after the second AZD1222 dose. The chain is built from TRBV7-2 and TRBJ1-3; no clear D. As DNA, the CDR3 is TGTGCCAGCAGCCACATAGTCGCAGGAAGCTCTGGAAACACCATATATTTT. Translation gives CASSHIVAGSSGNTIYF.